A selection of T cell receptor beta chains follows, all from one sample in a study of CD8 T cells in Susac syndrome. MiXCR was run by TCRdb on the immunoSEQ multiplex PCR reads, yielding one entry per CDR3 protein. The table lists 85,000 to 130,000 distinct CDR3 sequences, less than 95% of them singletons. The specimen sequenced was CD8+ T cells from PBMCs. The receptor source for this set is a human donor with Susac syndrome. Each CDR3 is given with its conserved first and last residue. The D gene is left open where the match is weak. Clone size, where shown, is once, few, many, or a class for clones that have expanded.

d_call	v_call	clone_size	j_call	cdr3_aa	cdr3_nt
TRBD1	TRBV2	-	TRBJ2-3	CASIYRGYTPTDTQYF	TGTGCCAGCATCTACAGGGGTTACACCCCCACAGATACGCAGTATTTT
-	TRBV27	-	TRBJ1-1	CASSLSWGNTEAFF	TGTGCCAGCAGTTTATCCTGGGGGAACACTGAAGCTTTCTTT
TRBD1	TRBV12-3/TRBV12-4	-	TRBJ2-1	CASSFSGQGINEQFF	TGTGCCAGCAGTTTCTCGGGACAGGGCATCAATGAGCAGTTCTTC
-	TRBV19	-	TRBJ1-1	CASSEAMNTEAFF	TGTGCCAGTAGTGAAGCCATGAACACTGAAGCTTTCTTT
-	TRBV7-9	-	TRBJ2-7	CASSLAGGTTSYEQYF	TGTGCCAGCAGCTTAGCGGGGGGGACAACGTCCTACGAGCAGTACTTC
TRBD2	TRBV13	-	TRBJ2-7	CASGTSGFYEQYF	TGTGCCAGCGGGACTAGCGGATTCTACGAGCAGTACTTC
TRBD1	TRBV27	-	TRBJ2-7	CASSLSRQGASEQYF	TGTGCCAGCAGTTTGTCGAGGCAGGGGGCTAGTGAGCAGTACTTC
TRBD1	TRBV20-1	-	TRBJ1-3	CSARDWGQANTIYF	TGCAGTGCTAGAGATTGGGGACAGGCAAACACCATATATTTT
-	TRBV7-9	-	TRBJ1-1	CASSLFGDLNTEAFF	TGTGCCAGCAGCTTATTCGGAGACCTGAACACTGAAGCTTTCTTT
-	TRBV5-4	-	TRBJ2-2	CASSSGPMTSHNTGELFF	TGTGCCAGCAGCTCCGGGCCGATGACTAGTCACAACACCGGGGAGCTGTTTTTT
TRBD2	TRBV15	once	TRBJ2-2	CATSSWSAGGKTGELFF	TGTGCCACCAGCAGCTGGTCAGCGGGGGGTAAAACCGGGGAGCTGTTTTTT
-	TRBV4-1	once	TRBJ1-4	CASSYTTGTNEKLFF	TGCGCCAGCAGCTACACGACTGGGACTAATGAAAAACTGTTTTTT
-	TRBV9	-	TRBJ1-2	CASSVEDGGVYGYGYTF	TGTGCCAGCAGCGTAGAAGACGGAGGCGTATATGGCTATGGCTACACCTTC
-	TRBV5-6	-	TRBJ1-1	CASSWRQQNTEAFF	TGTGCCAGCAGCTGGAGACAGCAGAACACTGAAGCTTTCTTT